These 29 T cell receptor beta chains were sequenced from one sample in a study of graft-versus-host responses after intestinal transplantation. Sequenced by immunoSEQ multiplex PCR; TCRdb stores in-frame clones only, minus some. The sample has tens of thousands of clones; approximately 90% are singletons. Sequenced material: PBMCs, taken around 120 days after intestinal transplantation. Source of these receptors: a human patient who received an intestinal transplant, so some T cells may come from the graft donor.

This chain links TRBV6-5 with TRBJ2-1, with 7 bases identical to TRBD2. With V trimmed by 5 bases and J by 4 bases, 8 bases remained unmatched. CDR3 length: 15 amino acids. CDR1 is MNHEY, CDR2 SVGAGI, per germline. The chain's CDR3 is CASSATGAGYNEQFF. The CDR3 DNA is TGTGCCAGCAGTGCAACGGGAGCGGGGTACAATGAGCAGTTCTTC.

This rearrangement joins TRBV6-6 to TRBJ1-1; no reliable D call. CDR3 length: 14 residues. The ends were cut back, 7 bases at V and 1 base at J, with 13 bases in the middle. From germline, CDR1 is MNHNY and CDR2 SVGAGI (reference sequence). The CDR3 region has the DNA TGTGCCAGCATCCCAAGGGCTCCGAACACTGAAGCTTTCTTT. Residues: CASIPRAPNTEAFF.

The chain carries TRBV5-1 and TRBJ1-2; D might be TRBD1 (5 bases). Between the trimmed V and J ends, which lost 0 bases and 4 bases, there was a span of 7 bases. The CDR3 runs to 13 residues. Germline assignment: CDR1 SGHRS and CDR2 YFSETQ. CDR3 sequence (DNA): TGCGCCAGCAGCTTGGACAGGATCTATGGCTACACCTTC. Protein: CASSLDRIYGYTF.

V gene TRBV28 combines with J gene TRBJ2-1; no reliable D call. Germline CDR1 MDHEN, CDR2 SYDVKM. Trimming left V 7 bases short and J 3 bases short, with 13 bases between. The CDR3 has 14 residues. The CDR3 DNA reads as TGTGCCAGCACGACACACCTCAACTACAATGAGCAGTTCTTC. Translating gives CASTTHLNYNEQFF.

This chain joins TRBV9 and TRBJ2-3; no clear D gene. Germline CDR1 is SGDLS and CDR2 is YYNGEE. The CDR3 loop spans 12 amino acids. The V end lost 6 bases, the J end lost 4 bases, and 9 bases lay between the germline ends. CDR3 sequence: CASTILADTQYF. The CDR3 coding sequence is TGTGCCAGCACCATCTTGGCAGATACGCAGTATTTT.

The V and J genes are TRBV5-4 and TRBJ1-2, with a possible D match to TRBD1 (6 bases). This CDR3 has 17 amino acids. CDR1 is SGHNT and CDR2 is YYREEE in the germline V gene (reference sequence). Trimming left V 4 bases short and J 4 bases short, with 23 bases between. The CDR3 DNA reads TGTGCCAGCAGCCTAGGACAGACTCGGGACGTACTCTATGGCTACACCTTC. Translation: CASSLGQTRDVLYGYTF. The full variable domain, its missing parts supplied by reference TRBV5-4 and TRBJ1-2, is ETGVTQSPTHLIKTRGQQVTLRCSSQSGHNTVSWYQQALGQGPQFIFQYYREEENGRGNFPPRFSGLQFPNYSSELNVNALELDDSALYLCASSLGQTRDVLYGYTFGSGTRLTVV.

V is TRBV7-2 and J is TRBJ2-7; TRBD2 matches at 7 bases. The CDR3 consists of 18 residues. The J segment lost 2 bases and the V segment lost 1 base, leaving 14 bases of the junction unmatched. Germline CDR1 SGHTA, CDR2 FQGNSA. The CDR3 DNA follows: TGTGCCAGCAGCTTAGTTTCCTCTGGGATAGCGGGCACCTACGAGCAGTACTTC. Its protein product is CASSLVSSGIAGTYEQYF.

This sequence joins TRBV4-2 and TRBJ2-1; TRBD1 aligns across 11 bases. Germline loops: CDR1 LGHNA, CDR2 YNFKEQ. Trimming removed 4 bases from V and 4 bases from J; junction bases left unmatched: 9. The CDR3 covers 17 residues. CDR3 coding DNA: TGTGCCAGCAGCCCTCCGAAGGGACAGGGGGATTACAATGAGCAGTTCTTC. Translating it yields CASSPPKGQGDYNEQFF.

This clone occurred once. DNA for the CDR3: TGTGCCGGGTCTTCTAGCGGGTCCGCACAAGAGACCCAGTACTTC. Protein product: CAGSSSGSAQETQYF. The rearrangement joins TRBV5-3 to TRBJ2-5, with 8 bases lining up with TRBD2. TRBV5-3 is reported as an ORF; its role is uncertain. This CDR3 spans 15 amino acids. V was clipped by 10 bases and J by 2 bases; unmatched bases: 13.

The V call is TRBV28, the J call TRBJ1-2; 8 bases match TRBD1. CDR3 length: 15 amino acids. The V gene's germline CDR1 is MDHEN and CDR2 SYDVKM. The J segment lost 6 bases and the V segment lost 3 bases, leaving 9 bases of the junction unmatched. The CDR3: CASSFLGRGPDGYTF. CDR3 DNA: TGTGCCAGCAGTTTTCTGGGCAGGGGGCCCGATGGCTACACCTTC.

The chain links TRBV11-2 to TRBJ2-1; D not resolved. The CDR3 consists of 14 residues. The germline V and J ends were trimmed by 3 bases and 5 bases, with 11 bases remaining between them. Germline-derived CDR1 and CDR2 are SGHAT and FQNNGV. The CDR3 protein is CASSFSSDNNEQFF. The CDR3 bases are TGTGCCAGCAGCTTTAGTTCTGACAACAATGAGCAGTTCTTC.

V and J are TRBV4-1 and TRBJ2-7, with a weak D call TRBD2 (6 bases). From germline, CDR1 is MGHRA and CDR2 YSYEKL. The CDR3 loop spans 16 amino acids. The germline V and J ends were trimmed by 0 bases and 2 bases, with 14 bases remaining between them. The CDR3 is CASSQEPTSFPYEQYF. In DNA, the CDR3 is TGCGCCAGCAGCCAAGAGCCGACTAGTTTTCCCTACGAGCAGTACTTC.

A few counts support this clone. The chain links TRBV2 to TRBJ1-1, with a possible D match to TRBD1 (5 bases). CDR3 length equals 13 residues. Germline loops: CDR1 SNHLY, CDR2 FYNNEI. V lost 8 bases and J 0 bases, leaving 10 bases between the germline ends. The CDR3 reads CASDGGLNTEAFF. The CDR3 DNA reads TGTGCCAGCGATGGGGGGTTGAACACTGAAGCTTTCTTT. Using reference TRBV2 and TRBJ1-1 for the parts outside the CDR3, the full variable domain is EPEVTQTPSHQVTQMGQEVILRCVPISNHLYFYWYRQILGQKVEFLVSFYNNEISEKSEIFDDQFSVERPDGSNFTLKIRSTKLEDSAMYFCASDGGLNTEAFFGQGTRLTVV.

This chain links TRBV7-2 with TRBJ1-2, with a possible D match to TRBD1 (6 bases). The CDR3 loop spans 13 amino acids. Germline V CDR1 and CDR2: SGHTA, FQGNSA. The V end lost 3 bases, the J end lost 8 bases, and 13 bases lay between the germline ends. CDR3 in DNA: TGTGCCAGCAGCTTTAGGGACATAAGGGGCTACACCTTC. Its protein is CASSFRDIRGYTF.

V usage is TRBV5-1 and J usage is TRBJ2-2; D is unclear. Trimming cost V 1 base and J 3 bases, with 4 bases left between them. The CDR3 is 13 amino acids. Germline CDR1 and CDR2: SGHRS and YFSETQ. As DNA, the CDR3 is TGCGCCAGCAGCTTGATGGACACCGGGGAGCTGTTTTTT. It codes for CASSLMDTGELFF.

The CDR3, as DNA: TGTGCCAGCAGCTATAAGCCGGGACAGGGCACAGATACGCAGTATTTT. It yields the protein CASSYKPGQGTDTQYF. V is TRBV7-6 and J is TRBJ2-3; 8 nucleotides agree with TRBD1. The CDR3 is 16 amino acids. V shed 4 bases, J shed 1 base, and the junction held 7 bases outside the gene matches. CDR1 and CDR2 (germline): SGHVS, FNYEAQ.

The chain carries TRBV6-5 and TRBJ2-2, with TRBD2 as a possible D gene (5 bases). CDR1 MNHEY and CDR2 SVGAGI come from the germline V gene. The CDR3 loop spans 13 amino acids. Trimming pared 5 bases from V and 6 bases from J, leaving 10 bases between. Here the CDR3 reads CASSPRGPGELFF. DNA of the CDR3: TGTGCCAGCAGTCCCCGAGGGCCCGGGGAGCTGTTTTTT.

This clone showed up just once. The chain is built from TRBV10-3 and TRBJ2-1; D remains ambiguous. Germline V gives CDR1 ENHRY, CDR2 SYGVKD. The V end was cut by 2 bases, the J end by 9 bases, with 11 bases between. This CDR3 comprises 13 residues. In DNA form, the CDR3 reads TGTGCCATCAGTGAGCCGGGCCGGCCTGAGCAGTTCTTC. Its protein is CAISEPGRPEQFF.

This chain joins TRBV7-9 and TRBJ2-1; TRBD2 might be the D (6 bases). The length of the CDR3 is 15 residues. Germline assignment: CDR1 SEHNR and CDR2 FQNEAQ (reference sequence). V shed 7 bases and J shed 4 bases, with 17 bases lying between them. CDR3 residues: CASTPGLVKYNEQFF. The CDR3 nucleotides are TGTGCCAGCACTCCGGGACTCGTTAAATACAATGAGCAGTTCTTC.

The chain uses TRBV6-5 and TRBJ2-5; 8 bases are shared with TRBD1. J lost 5 bases, V lost 2 bases, and 7 bases had no gene match. Germline V gene lookup returns CDR1 MNHEY and CDR2 SVGAGI. The CDR3 totals 15 residues. The CDR3 reads CASSYRTGRRETQYF. The CDR3 DNA sequence: TGTGCCAGCAGTTACCGGACAGGGCGGAGGGAGACCCAGTACTTC.

The CDR3 DNA reads as TGTGCCAGCAGGGGAAACCATCGCTCTGGAAACACCATATATTTT. It codes for CASRGNHRSGNTIYF. The genes are TRBV6-1 and TRBJ1-3; D gene ambiguous. The CDR3 length is 15 residues. Per the germline V gene, CDR1 is MNHNS and CDR2 is SASEGT. V was cut by 6 bases and J by 0 bases, with 12 bases left in between.

This clone was found once. This sequence joins TRBV6-1 and TRBJ2-2; 7 nucleotides agree with TRBD2. This CDR3 spans 16 amino acids. Germline V gene data show CDR1 as MNHNS and CDR2 as SASEGT. With V trimmed by 4 bases and J by 2 bases, 7 bases remained unmatched. The CDR3 DNA follows: TGTGCCAGCAGTGTCGGGGAGGGCCATAACACCGGGGAGCTGTTTTTT. It codes for CASSVGEGHNTGELFF.

This chain uses TRBV2 with TRBJ2-1, with 11 bases that match TRBD2. The CDR3 is 15 residues long. Per germline, CDR1 SNHLY and CDR2 FYNNEI. After removal of 2 bases from V and 8 bases from J, the junction contained 5 bases not matched to a gene. The CDR3 reads CASSETSGGGHEQFF. CDR3 sequence (DNA): TGTGCCAGCAGTGAAACTAGCGGGGGAGGTCATGAGCAGTTCTTC.

This clone appeared a few times. The genes are TRBV10-2 and TRBJ2-5; the D is unclear. This CDR3 spans 11 amino acids. The V and J ends lost 8 bases and 5 bases respectively, with 9 bases between them. Germline CDR1 reads WSHSY; CDR2 reads SAAADI. In nucleotides, the CDR3 is TGCGCCAGCGGATCCTTGGAGACCCAGTACTTC. It specifies CASGSLETQYF.

CDR3: CASSYQFGAYEQYF. Here the CDR3 DNA reads TGTGCCAGCAGTTATCAATTCGGGGCCTACGAGCAGTACTTC. The chain carries TRBV6-5 and TRBJ2-7; D is possibly TRBD2 (5 bases). The V and J ends lost 3 bases and 2 bases respectively, with 11 bases between them. This CDR3 is 14 amino acids long. CDR1 and CDR2 (germline): MNHEY, SVGAGI.

The chain recombines TRBV6-5 with TRBJ1-6; perhaps TRBD1 as D (6 bases). This CDR3 spans 13 amino acids. V was cut by 8 bases and J by 5 bases, with 10 bases left in between. Germline V gene data show CDR1 as MNHEY and CDR2 as SVGAGI. CDR3 nucleotides: TGTGCCAGCTTTGGACAGAATAATTCACCCCTCCACTTT. It encodes CASFGQNNSPLHF.

The chain recombines TRBV6-1 with TRBJ2-5; a possible D gene is TRBD1 (5 bases). The J call may be incorrect, as the DNA end agrees better with TRBJ2-7. From germline, CDR1 is MNHNS and CDR2 SASEGT. The length of the CDR3 is 13 residues. The CDR3 DNA is TGTGCCAGCAGTGAAAGGTCAGGGAACGAGCAGTACTTC. Protein: CASSERSGNEQYF.

The chain employs TRBV7-9 and TRBJ2-2; the D gene is possibly TRBD1 (5 bases). CDR1 is SEHNR, CDR2 FQNEAQ, per germline (reference sequence). The germline V and J ends were trimmed by 3 bases and 5 bases, with 13 bases remaining between them. This CDR3 has 15 residues. CDR3 residues: CASSLQGLGTGELFF. The CDR3 nucleotides read TGTGCCAGCAGCTTGCAGGGTTTGGGGACCGGGGAGCTGTTTTTT.

The chain uses TRBV4-1 and TRBJ2-2, with 7 positions matching TRBD1. Germline CDR1 and CDR2: MGHRA and YSYEKL. V trimming: 1 base; J trimming: 0 bases; junction bases outside the gene matches: 2. The CDR3 contains 16 residues. The CDR3 protein is CASSQGQGANTGELFF. CDR3 coding DNA: TGCGCCAGCAGCCAAGGACAGGGCGCGAACACCGGGGAGCTGTTTTTT.